A selection of T cell receptor beta chains follows, all from one sample in a study of OX40 agonist ivuxolimab in advanced cancers. Only in-frame clones appear in the TCRdb table, and some are missing; sequencing was by immunoSEQ multiplex PCR. The sample has more than 85,000 clones; 90% are singletons. This specimen was CD4+ or CD8+ T cells sorted from blood, taken in a trial of the OX40 agonist ivuxolimab. The source of these receptors is an adult with an advanced solid tumor such as melanoma, head and neck, liver or kidney cancer. Each CDR3 is given with its conserved first and last residue. The D gene is left open where the match is weak. A clone size is listed for some rows: how often the clone was seen (once, few, many), or a class if it is expanded.

cdr3_length j_call clone_size d_call v_call cdr3_aa cdr3_nt
14 TRBJ2-5 . TRBD2 TRBV6-5 CASSRTSGRETQYF TGTGCCAGCAGCCGGACTAGCGGGCGAGAGACCCAGTACTTC
15 TRBJ2-7 . . TRBV5-1 CASSTGTPIFGEQYF TGCGCCAGCAGCACCGGGACCCCAATTTTCGGCGAGCAGTACTTC
15 TRBJ2-7 . . TRBV4-3 CASSQDSRGSYEQYF TGCGCCAGCAGCCAAGATTCGCGGGGTTCCTACGAGCAGTACTTC
15 TRBJ2-5 . TRBD1 TRBV9 CASSPRQGNRETQYF TGTGCCAGCAGCCCCCGACAGGGTAATCGAGAGACCCAGTACTTC
14 TRBJ2-1 . . TRBV5-4 CASSGRDFYNEQFF TGTGCCAGCAGCGGGCGGGACTTTTACAATGAGCAGTTCTTC
14 TRBJ1-5 . . TRBV28 CASSSRTGNQPQHF TGTGCCAGCAGTTCTAGGACAGGCAATCAGCCCCAGCATTTT
15 TRBJ2-3 . . TRBV30 CASTPSTVSTDTQYF TGTGCCTCTACCCCCTCGACAGTCAGCACAGATACGCAGTATTTT
14 TRBJ1-5 . . TRBV2 CASSYGGANQPQHF TGTGCCAGCAGTTATGGGGGGGCCAATCAGCCCCAGCATTTT
17 TRBJ2-3 . TRBD2 TRBV4-2 CASSLRPQAGRIDTQYF TGTGCCAGCAGCCTTCGGCCTCAAGCGGGGAGAATAGATACGCAGTATTTT
10 TRBJ2-3 . . TRBV29-1 CSGRWDTQYF TGCAGCGGCCGATGGGATACGCAGTATTTT
16 TRBJ2-1 once TRBD2 TRBV9 CASSQGGTSGIYEQFF TGTGCCAGCAGCCAAGGAGGGACTAGCGGGATCTATGAGCAGTTCTTC
16 TRBJ2-3 few TRBD2 TRBV9 CASSPLGASGTDTQYF TGTGCCAGCAGCCCGTTGGGGGCTAGCGGGACAGATACGCAGTATTTT
16 TRBJ2-7 . TRBD2 TRBV7-2 CASSPRGSSGSYEQYF TGTGCCAGCAGCCCTCGCGGGTCTAGCGGGAGTTACGAGCAGTACTTC
15 TRBJ2-2 . TRBD2 TRBV6-1 CASIFGGANTGELFF TGTGCCAGCATTTTCGGGGGGGCGAACACCGGGGAGCTGTTTTTT
14 TRBJ1-1 . . TRBV7-2 CASSAAATNTEAFF TGTGCCAGCAGCGCCGCAGCTACAAACACTGAAGCTTTCTTT
17 TRBJ2-7 . . TRBV10-3 CAISDAIDSRTPNEQYF TGTGCCATCAGTGATGCCATCGACAGTAGAACCCCTAACGAGCAGTACTTC
14 TRBJ2-2 . . TRBV7-3 CASSNTGSTGELFF TGTGCCAGCAGTAATACAGGGAGCACCGGGGAGCTGTTTTTT